Listed below are T cell receptor beta chains from one sample, sequenced in a study of blood T cell repertoires in COVID-19. The protocol was immunoSEQ multiplex PCR, while the TCRdb copy is restricted to in-frame clones and leaves out a portion. The sample contains 300,000 to 400,000 clones, around 86% of which appear only once. Sequenced sample: PBMCs or T cells enriched from blood (not recorded which). The receptors come from a man in his fifties or sixties who had recovered from COVID-19. CDR3s include the opening cysteine and the closing phenylalanine or tryptophan. The order of the fields is CDR3 protein, CDR3 DNA, D gene, J gene, V gene, clone size. The D gene is left open where the match is weak. For some rows the clone size is stated as once, few or many, or as a class when expanded; others skip it.

CDR3 protein: CATPPARTGGRGYEQYF
CDR3 DNA: TGTGCCACCCCCCCAGCCCGGACGGGAGGGCGTGGCTACGAGCAGTACTTC
D gene: TRBD2
J gene: TRBJ2-7
V gene: TRBV19
clone size: -

CDR3 protein: CASSPDRGHNQPQHF
CDR3 DNA: TGTGCCAGCAGTCCTGACAGGGGCCACAATCAGCCCCAGCATTTT
D gene: TRBD1
J gene: TRBJ1-5
V gene: TRBV6-5
clone size: -

CDR3 protein: CASHGAGDTQYF
CDR3 DNA: TGTGCCAGCCACGGTGCGGGGGATACGCAGTATTTT
D gene: -
J gene: TRBJ2-3
V gene: TRBV6-5
clone size: -

CDR3 protein: CASSLGQSPQHF
CDR3 DNA: TGTGCCAGCAGCTTAGGTCAGTCTCCCCAGCATTTT
D gene: -
J gene: TRBJ1-5
V gene: TRBV13
clone size: -

CDR3 protein: CASSPSGSPLHF
CDR3 DNA: TGTGCCAGCAGCCCGTCGGGGTCACCCCTCCACTTT
D gene: -
J gene: TRBJ1-6
V gene: TRBV7-2
clone size: -

CDR3 protein: CASSSHKWGQNTGELFF
CDR3 DNA: TGTGCCAGCAGTTCACATAAATGGGGACAGAACACCGGGGAGCTGTTTTTT
D gene: -
J gene: TRBJ2-2
V gene: TRBV28
clone size: -

CDR3 protein: CASSRSIGLAGTYEQYF
CDR3 DNA: TGTGCCAGCAGTCGGAGCATTGGACTAGCGGGAACCTACGAGCAGTACTTC
D gene: TRBD2
J gene: TRBJ2-7
V gene: TRBV25-1
clone size: few

CDR3 protein: CASSQLGQANSGNTIYF
CDR3 DNA: TGTGCCAGCAGCCAATTGGGACAGGCAAACTCTGGAAACACCATATATTTT
D gene: TRBD1
J gene: TRBJ1-3
V gene: TRBV3-1/TRBV3-2
clone size: -

CDR3 protein: CASSLALTGTGGPGELFF
CDR3 DNA: TGTGCCAGCAGCTTAGCCCTAACCGGGACAGGGGGACCCGGGGAGCTGTTTTTT
D gene: TRBD1
J gene: TRBJ2-2
V gene: TRBV7-6
clone size: -

CDR3 protein: CASSQTGAGYQETQYF
CDR3 DNA: TGCGCCAGCAGCCAGACAGGGGCAGGGTACCAAGAGACCCAGTACTTC
D gene: TRBD1
J gene: TRBJ2-5
V gene: TRBV4-1
clone size: -

CDR3 protein: CASSLTGLETQYF
CDR3 DNA: TGTGCCAGCAGCTTGACGGGGTTAGAGACCCAGTACTTC
D gene: -
J gene: TRBJ2-5
V gene: TRBV5-4
clone size: -

CDR3 protein: CATSDSGGANEKLFF
CDR3 DNA: TGTGCCACCAGTGATTCAGGAGGGGCTAATGAAAAACTGTTTTTT
D gene: -
J gene: TRBJ1-4
V gene: TRBV24-1
clone size: -

CDR3 protein: CASSLNAGGRGQNTEAFF
CDR3 DNA: TGTGCCAGCAGCCTCAACGCGGGGGGCCGTGGGCAGAACACTGAAGCTTTCTTT
D gene: -
J gene: TRBJ1-1
V gene: TRBV9
clone size: -

CDR3 protein: CASSLGLAGTSTDTQYF
CDR3 DNA: TGTGCCAGCAGCTTAGGCCTAGCGGGAACTAGCACAGATACGCAGTATTTT
D gene: TRBD2
J gene: TRBJ2-3
V gene: TRBV7-2
clone size: -

CDR3 protein: CASSESGRGSEQFF
CDR3 DNA: TGCGCCAGCAGTGAGTCGGGCAGGGGTAGTGAGCAGTTCTTC
D gene: -
J gene: TRBJ2-1
V gene: TRBV10-1
clone size: -

CDR3 protein: CASSIQPNTEAFF
CDR3 DNA: TGCGCCAGCAGCATACAACCGAACACTGAAGCTTTCTTT
D gene: -
J gene: TRBJ1-1
V gene: TRBV5-1
clone size: -

CDR3 protein: CASSLGNQGGYEQFF
CDR3 DNA: TGTGCCAGCAGCTTGGGGAACCAGGGGGGCTATGAGCAGTTCTTC
D gene: -
J gene: TRBJ2-1
V gene: TRBV11-3
clone size: -

CDR3 protein: CASSPSPGQGRSEQFF
CDR3 DNA: TGTGCCAGCAGTCCATCACCGGGACAGGGCCGGAGTGAGCAGTTCTTC
D gene: TRBD1
J gene: TRBJ2-1
V gene: TRBV13
clone size: -

CDR3 protein: CASSVTGGYEQYF
CDR3 DNA: TGTGCCAGCAGCGTGACAGGGGGGTACGAGCAGTACTTC
D gene: TRBD1
J gene: TRBJ2-7
V gene: TRBV9
clone size: once

CDR3 protein: CASSFGTDREKFF
CDR3 DNA: TGTGCCAGCAGTTTCGGAACTGACAGGGAGAAGTTCTTC
D gene: TRBD1
J gene: TRBJ2-1
V gene: TRBV28
clone size: -

CDR3 protein: CATSDSTGGGSSYEQYF
CDR3 DNA: TGTGCCACCAGTGATTCGACAGGGGGCGGGAGCTCCTACGAGCAGTACTTC
D gene: TRBD1
J gene: TRBJ2-7
V gene: TRBV24-1
clone size: -

CDR3 protein: CASSLATTTGVSYEQYF
CDR3 DNA: TGTGCCAGCAGCTTAGCTACCACGACAGGGGTTAGTTACGAGCAGTACTTC
D gene: TRBD1
J gene: TRBJ2-7
V gene: TRBV7-2
clone size: -

CDR3 protein: CASSPRVGQPQHF
CDR3 DNA: TGTGCCAGCTCACCACGGGTGGGCCAGCCCCAGCATTTT
D gene: -
J gene: TRBJ1-5
V gene: TRBV18
clone size: -

CDR3 protein: CASSPLTRGYTF
CDR3 DNA: TGTGCCAGCAGTCCGTTGACGAGGGGCTACACCTTC
D gene: -
J gene: TRBJ1-2
V gene: TRBV28
clone size: -

CDR3 protein: CASSLDSGRANTGELFF
CDR3 DNA: TGTGCCAGCAGCTTAGACAGCGGGAGGGCGAACACCGGGGAGCTGTTTTTT
D gene: TRBD2
J gene: TRBJ2-2
V gene: TRBV7-2
clone size: -

CDR3 protein: CASREAGSQNYGYTF
CDR3 DNA: TGTGCCAGTAGGGAAGCAGGATCCCAGAACTATGGCTACACCTTC
D gene: -
J gene: TRBJ1-2
V gene: TRBV19
clone size: -

CDR3 protein: CATSDSGLARVEQFF
CDR3 DNA: TGTGCCACCAGTGATTCCGGACTAGCGAGAGTTGAGCAGTTCTTC
D gene: TRBD2
J gene: TRBJ2-1
V gene: TRBV24-1
clone size: -

CDR3 protein: CASSPAGGSSYNSPLHF
CDR3 DNA: TGTGCCAGCAGCCCGGCCGGGGGAAGCTCCTATAATTCACCCCTCCACTTT
D gene: -
J gene: TRBJ1-6
V gene: TRBV7-9
clone size: few

CDR3 protein: CASPDYLIVETQYF
CDR3 DNA: TGTGCCAGCCCGGACTACTTAATCGTAGAGACCCAGTACTTC
D gene: -
J gene: TRBJ2-5
V gene: TRBV27
clone size: -

CDR3 protein: CASSLLPRPTQGETQYF
CDR3 DNA: TGTGCCAGCAGCTTATTGCCTAGACCCACCCAGGGGGAGACCCAGTACTTC
D gene: -
J gene: TRBJ2-5
V gene: TRBV11-2
clone size: -

CDR3 protein: CASSMKTGLTGELFF
CDR3 DNA: TGTGCCAGCAGCATGAAGACAGGGCTAACCGGGGAGCTGTTTTTT
D gene: TRBD1
J gene: TRBJ2-2
V gene: TRBV6-6
clone size: once

CDR3 protein: CASSPQTGDEQYF
CDR3 DNA: TGTGCCAGTAGTCCCCAGACAGGGGACGAGCAGTACTTC
D gene: TRBD1
J gene: TRBJ2-7
V gene: TRBV19
clone size: -

CDR3 protein: CASRSPGQGGYEQYF
CDR3 DNA: TGTGCCAGCAGGTCACCGGGACAGGGAGGCTACGAGCAGTACTTC
D gene: TRBD1
J gene: TRBJ2-7
V gene: TRBV28
clone size: once

CDR3 protein: CASTPGQSYNEQFF
CDR3 DNA: TGTGCCAGTACACCGGGACAGTCCTACAATGAGCAGTTCTTC
D gene: TRBD1
J gene: TRBJ2-1
V gene: TRBV9
clone size: -

CDR3 protein: CASSVAAAGLNEKLFF
CDR3 DNA: TGTGCCAGCAGCGTAGCTGCGGCAGGACTGAATGAAAAACTGTTTTTT
D gene: -
J gene: TRBJ1-4
V gene: TRBV9
clone size: -

CDR3 protein: CASSTERERQNIQYF
CDR3 DNA: TGTGCCAGTAGTACCGAGCGGGAGAGGCAAAACATTCAGTACTTC
D gene: TRBD2
J gene: TRBJ2-4
V gene: TRBV19
clone size: -

CDR3 protein: CAISESPDRNEKLFF
CDR3 DNA: TGTGCCATCAGTGAGTCCCCGGACAGGAATGAAAAACTGTTTTTT
D gene: TRBD1
J gene: TRBJ1-4
V gene: TRBV10-3
clone size: -

CDR3 protein: CSVGTNGFQETQYF
CDR3 DNA: TGCAGCGTCGGGACTAACGGGTTCCAAGAGACCCAGTACTTC
D gene: TRBD2
J gene: TRBJ2-5
V gene: TRBV29-1
clone size: -

CDR3 protein: CASSYSGLMNTEAFF
CDR3 DNA: TGTGCCAGCAGTTACTCAGGACTTATGAACACTGAAGCTTTCTTT
D gene: -
J gene: TRBJ1-1
V gene: TRBV6-5
clone size: -

CDR3 protein: CASSLVGPTSTGLETQYF
CDR3 DNA: TGTGCCAGCAGCTTAGTTGGCCCAACCTCGACAGGGCTGGAGACCCAGTACTTC
D gene: TRBD1
J gene: TRBJ2-5
V gene: TRBV7-2
clone size: once

CDR3 protein: CASSLTAGGGSNQPQHF
CDR3 DNA: TGTGCCAGCAGTTTAACCGCAGGGGGCGGGAGCAATCAGCCCCAGCATTTT
D gene: TRBD1
J gene: TRBJ1-5
V gene: TRBV28
clone size: -

CDR3 protein: CASSVGTSGSNEQFF
CDR3 DNA: TGTGCCAGCAGCGTCGGGACTAGCGGAAGCAATGAGCAGTTCTTC
D gene: TRBD2
J gene: TRBJ2-1
V gene: TRBV7-3
clone size: -

CDR3 protein: CASSEGWTGRAEAFF
CDR3 DNA: TGTGCCAGCAGTGAAGGGTGGACAGGGAGGGCTGAAGCTTTCTTT
D gene: TRBD1
J gene: TRBJ1-1
V gene: TRBV6-1
clone size: -

CDR3 protein: CASSPPGQGLQQYF
CDR3 DNA: TGTGCCAGCAGTCCTCCGGGACAGGGACTACAGCAGTACTTC
D gene: TRBD1
J gene: TRBJ2-7
V gene: TRBV7-9
clone size: few

CDR3 protein: CASSSIGTGRSEAFF
CDR3 DNA: TGTGCCAGCAGCTCGATAGGGACAGGGAGATCTGAAGCTTTCTTT
D gene: TRBD1
J gene: TRBJ1-1
V gene: TRBV5-6
clone size: -